This entry lists 17 T cell receptor beta chains sequenced from one sample in a study of blood T cell repertoires in COVID-19. Assay: immunoSEQ multiplex PCR; the TCRdb copy retains only in-frame clones and omits some. The sample shows approximately 40,000 clones, 87% of them seen only once. What was sequenced was peripheral blood. These receptors were collected from a man aged 60-69 years with acute or convalescent COVID-19.

This clone was counted only a few times. The J gene is TRBJ1-4, the V gene TRBV19; D is possibly TRBD1 (5 bases). This CDR3 spans 12 amino acids. Germline loops: CDR1 LNHDA, CDR2 SQIVND (reference sequence). Trimming pared 9 bases from V and 6 bases from J, leaving 11 bases between. Here the CDR3 DNA reads TGTGCCAGCAGGGTTACAGATGAAAAACTGTTTTTT. It encodes CASRVTDEKLFF.

The V gene is TRBV29-1, the J gene TRBJ1-2; D is uncertain. The CDR3 runs to 13 residues. Germline V gives CDR1 SQVTM, CDR2 ANQGSEA. Trimming removed 7 bases at V and 0 bases at J, with 12 bases between. The CDR3 sequence: CSAPGEANYGYTF. The CDR3 DNA reads TGCAGCGCCCCCGGAGAAGCTAACTATGGCTACACCTTC.

The chain has TRBV15 and TRBJ1-1; perhaps TRBD1 as D (5 bases). V was pared by 0 bases and J by 4 bases, with 9 bases between. Germline V gives CDR1 LNHNV, CDR2 YYDKDF (reference sequence). The CDR3 extends over 14 amino acids. In DNA form, the CDR3 reads TGTGCCACCAGCAGAGAGCAGGGATCCACTGAAGCTTTCTTT. Translation gives CATSREQGSTEAFF.

The chain uses TRBV6-4 and TRBJ2-2, with D possibly matching TRBD2 (6 bases). V lost 6 bases, J lost 4 bases, and 15 bases lay in between. CDR3 length: 15 amino acids. CDR1 and CDR2 (germline): MRHNA, SNTAGT. The CDR3 DNA follows: TGTGCCAGCAGCGCGAGGGCGGGACTCACCGGGGAGCTGTTTTTT. Protein product: CASSARAGLTGELFF.

This chain links TRBV6-2 or TRBV6-3 with TRBJ1-5, with D possibly being TRBD1 (6 bases). Germline CDR1 MNHEY, CDR2 SVGEGT. This CDR3 is 14 amino acids long. Deletions cut 1 base from V and 5 bases from J, with 9 bases between. The DNA of the CDR3 is TGTGCCAGCAGTTACTGGGGGCGGGATCAGCCCCAGCATTTT. Protein product: CASSYWGRDQPQHF.

This chain joins TRBV14 and TRBJ1-1; possible D gene TRBD1, 5 bases. Germline V lookup: CDR1 SGHDN, CDR2 FVKESK. Trimming pared 3 bases from V and 0 bases from J, leaving 8 bases between. The CDR3 is 14 residues long. The CDR3 region has the DNA TGTGCCAGCAGCCAGCTCAGGGTGAACACTGAAGCTTTCTTT. This translates into CASSQLRVNTEAFF.

The rearrangement joins TRBV4-1 to TRBJ1-1, with a weak D call TRBD1 (5 bases). V lost 5 bases and J 1 base, leaving 8 bases between the germline ends. The germline CDR1 and CDR2 sequences are MGHRA and YSYEKL. This CDR3 region has 13 residues. The CDR3 spells CASSDQGNTEAFF. In DNA form, the CDR3 reads TGCGCCAGCAGCGATCAGGGGAACACTGAAGCTTTCTTT.

The chain has TRBV5-4 and TRBJ1-4, with TRBD1 matching 9 bases. The germline V gene has CDR1 SGHNT and CDR2 YYREEE (reference sequence). J was trimmed by 6 bases and V by 3 bases; bases with no gene match: 9. The CDR3 has 16 residues. The CDR3 DNA reads TGTGCCAGCAGCTCGCGGACAGGGGCCGAGTATGAAAAACTGTTTTTT. As protein: CASSSRTGAEYEKLFF.

The gene calls are TRBV6-6 and TRBJ2-5, with 8 bases aligning to TRBD2. The V segment lost 5 bases and the J segment 6 bases; nucleotides outside the gene matches: 8. Germline lookup yields CDR1 MNHNY and CDR2 SVGAGI (reference sequence). This CDR3 comprises 14 residues. DNA of the CDR3: TGTGCCAGCAGTAGGGCTAGCGGGTTAAAGACCCAGTACTTC. Translating gives CASSRASGLKTQYF.

Written as DNA, the CDR3 is TGTGCCAGCAGTCTCCAGGGACAGGGTATAACTGAAGCTTTCTTT. As protein: CASSLQGQGITEAFF. The chain links TRBV2 to TRBJ1-1, with 9 bases lining up with TRBD1. The CDR3 consists of 15 residues. J was trimmed by 5 bases and V by 5 bases; bases with no gene match: 9. Germline V gene data show CDR1 as SNHLY and CDR2 as FYNNEI.

This clone turned up a few times. The rearrangement links TRBV6-1 to TRBJ1-4, with D unresolved. The CDR3 has 15 residues. The V end was cut by 1 base, the J end by 7 bases, with 13 bases between. CDR1 is MNHNS, CDR2 SASEGT, per germline. The CDR3 nucleotides are TGTGCCAGCAGTGAAGGACACGGAGGAGGTGAAAAACTGTTTTTT. Translating gives CASSEGHGGGEKLFF.

V and J are TRBV18 and TRBJ1-1; the D is unclear. This CDR3 contains 14 residues. The V and J ends lost 0 bases and 1 base respectively, with 6 bases between them. Germline V lookup: CDR1 KGHSH, CDR2 LQKENI. The CDR3 region has the DNA TGTGCCAGCTCACCACCAGGGAGGAACACTGAAGCTTTCTTT. Translating it yields CASSPPGRNTEAFF.

This chain links TRBV27 with TRBJ1-5, with TRBD1 matching 7 bases. There are 18 residues in the CDR3. CDR1 is MNHEY and CDR2 is SMNVEV in the germline V gene (reference sequence). Unmatched junction bases numbered 13, after V lost 2 bases and J lost 3 bases. The CDR3 bases are TGTGCCAGCAGTTTAAGCCTACCCGGGACAGCCTTCAATCAGCCCCAGCATTTT. Translated: CASSLSLPGTAFNQPQHF.

The chain carries TRBV7-9 and TRBJ2-1; TRBD1 aligns across 11 bases. V gave up 5 bases and J gave up 4 bases; unmatched junction bases: 4. The CDR3 is made up of 15 amino acids. Germline CDR1 reads SEHNR; CDR2 reads FQNEAQ (reference sequence). The CDR3 is CASSNRDRGYNEQFF. The CDR3 DNA is TGTGCCAGCAGCAACCGGGACAGGGGGTACAATGAGCAGTTCTTC.

This clone has a handful of counts. CDR3 bases: TGTGCCAGCAGTCCGACAGTGACCGGGGAGCTGTTTTTT. Protein product: CASSPTVTGELFF. This chain uses TRBV11-3 with TRBJ2-2; TRBD1 might be the D (5 bases). CDR3 length equals 13 residues. Germline V gene lookup returns CDR1 SGHNT and CDR2 YENEEA. Trimming stripped 6 bases from V and 5 bases from J, with 10 bases between.

V and J are TRBV6-4 and TRBJ1-2, with D perhaps matching TRBD1 (5 bases). Trimming took 2 bases from V and 2 from J, leaving 9 bases between them. This CDR3 spans 14 amino acids. Germline V gene lookup returns CDR1 MRHNA and CDR2 SNTAGT. DNA of the CDR3: TGTGCCAGCAGTGACGGGGGGAGCAACTATGGCTACACCTTC. Residues: CASSDGGSNYGYTF.

The V call is TRBV10-1, the J call TRBJ1-1; weak D call: TRBD1 (6 bases). The germline CDR1 and CDR2 sequences are WNHNN and SYGVQD (reference sequence). Trimming stripped 2 bases from V and 0 bases from J, with 16 bases between. The CDR3 spans 17 residues. This chain's CDR3 is CASSETQGSTMNTEAFF. For the CDR3, the DNA is TGCGCCAGCAGTGAGACCCAGGGGTCGACCATGAACACTGAAGCTTTCTTT.